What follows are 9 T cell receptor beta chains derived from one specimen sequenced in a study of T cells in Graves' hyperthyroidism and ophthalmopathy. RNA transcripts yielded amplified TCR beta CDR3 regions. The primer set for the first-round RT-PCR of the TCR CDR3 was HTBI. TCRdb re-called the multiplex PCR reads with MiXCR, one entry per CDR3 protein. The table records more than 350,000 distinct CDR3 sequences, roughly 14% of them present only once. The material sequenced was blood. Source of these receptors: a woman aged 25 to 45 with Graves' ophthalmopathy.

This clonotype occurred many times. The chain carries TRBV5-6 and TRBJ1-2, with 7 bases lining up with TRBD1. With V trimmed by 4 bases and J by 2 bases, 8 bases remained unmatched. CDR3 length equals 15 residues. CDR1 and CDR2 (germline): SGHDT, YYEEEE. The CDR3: CASSMDLGQNYGYTF. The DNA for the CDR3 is TGTGCCAGCAGCATGGACCTGGGACAGAACTATGGCTACACCTTC.

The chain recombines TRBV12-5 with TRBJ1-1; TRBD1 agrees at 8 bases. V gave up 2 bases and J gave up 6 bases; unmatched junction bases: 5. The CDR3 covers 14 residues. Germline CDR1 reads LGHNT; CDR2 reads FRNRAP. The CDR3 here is CASGLPGGLAEAFF. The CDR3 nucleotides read TGTGCTAGTGGTTTGCCAGGGGGCTTGGCTGAAGCTTTCTTT.

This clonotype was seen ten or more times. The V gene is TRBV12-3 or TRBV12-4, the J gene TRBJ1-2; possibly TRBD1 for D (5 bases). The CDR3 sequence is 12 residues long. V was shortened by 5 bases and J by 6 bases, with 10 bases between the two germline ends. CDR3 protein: CASSPMGDGYTF. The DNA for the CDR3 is TGTGCCAGCAGTCCCATGGGGGATGGCTACACCTTC.

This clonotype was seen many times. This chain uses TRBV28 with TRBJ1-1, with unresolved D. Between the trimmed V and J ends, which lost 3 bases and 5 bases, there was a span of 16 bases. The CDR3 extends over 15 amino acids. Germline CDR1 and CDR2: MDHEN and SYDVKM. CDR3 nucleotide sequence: TGTGCCAGCAGTTTGGTTCGGTACGGTATTACTGAAGCTTTCTTT. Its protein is CASSLVRYGITEAFF.

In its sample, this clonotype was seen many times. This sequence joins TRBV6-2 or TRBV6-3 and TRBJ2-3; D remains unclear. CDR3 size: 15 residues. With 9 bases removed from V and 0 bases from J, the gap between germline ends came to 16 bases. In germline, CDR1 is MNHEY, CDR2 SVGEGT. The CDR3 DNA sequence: TGTGCCAGTGATTTCGGCCGATCTAGCACAGATACGCAGTATTTT. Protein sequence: CASDFGRSSTDTQYF.

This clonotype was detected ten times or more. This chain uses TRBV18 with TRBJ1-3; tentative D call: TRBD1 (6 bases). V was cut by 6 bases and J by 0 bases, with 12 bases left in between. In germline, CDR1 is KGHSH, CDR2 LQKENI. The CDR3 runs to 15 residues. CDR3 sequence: CASSRQASSGNTIYF. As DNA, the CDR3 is TGTGCCAGCTCCCGACAGGCCAGCTCTGGAAACACCATATATTTT.

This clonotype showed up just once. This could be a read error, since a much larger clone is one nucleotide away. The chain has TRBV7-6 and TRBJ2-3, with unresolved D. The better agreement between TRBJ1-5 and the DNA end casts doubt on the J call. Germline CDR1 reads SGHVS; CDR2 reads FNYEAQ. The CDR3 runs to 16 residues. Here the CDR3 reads CASSPLVGPSTDTQHF. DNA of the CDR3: TGTGCCAGCAGCCCTCTTGTGGGCCCTAGCACAGATACGCAGCATTTT.

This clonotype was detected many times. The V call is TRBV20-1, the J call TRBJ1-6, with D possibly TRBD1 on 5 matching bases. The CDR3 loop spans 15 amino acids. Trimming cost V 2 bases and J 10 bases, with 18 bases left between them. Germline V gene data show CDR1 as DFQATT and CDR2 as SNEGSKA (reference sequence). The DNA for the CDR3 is TGCAGTGCTAGATTCTCCATGCAGGGAGAGTCACCCCTCCACTTT. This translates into CSARFSMQGESPLHF.

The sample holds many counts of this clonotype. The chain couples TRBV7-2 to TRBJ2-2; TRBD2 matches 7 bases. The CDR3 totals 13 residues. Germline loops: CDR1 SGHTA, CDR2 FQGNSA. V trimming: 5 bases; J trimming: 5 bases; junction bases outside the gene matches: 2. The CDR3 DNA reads TGTGCCAGCAGCCAAGCGGGGACCGGGGAGCTGTTTTTT. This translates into CASSQAGTGELFF.